This T cell receptor (beta chain) came from a study of immune evolution from preneoplasia to lung adenocarcinoma. Whole-study findings and limits: Highest clonality occurred in KRAS-mutant, not EGFR-mutant or double wild-type, nodules. Normal lung had highest clonality; later lesions appeared denser, more diverse.

V shed 4 bases and J shed 7 bases, with 8 bases lying between them. The CDR3 is 11 amino acids. The germline V gene encodes CDR1 SQVTM and CDR2 ANQGSEA. Each case's diagnosis was confirmed by two pathologists on H&E. After pathologic assessment, macro-dissection selected premalignant or tumor cells for extraction. The method was immunoSEQ multiplex PCR; TCRdb's version includes in-frame clones alone and lacks a portion of them. The sample has roughly 10,000 clones, roughly 90% seen once. As concerns this clone: Its cognate antigen is unknown.

The sequence was obtained from a person between 65 and 79 years old with invasive lung adenocarcinoma. The sample was FFPE invasive lung adenocarcinoma tissue. J is TRBJ2-1 and V is TRBV29-1, with unresolved D. The CDR3 protein is CSVGSRNEQFF. The DNA of the CDR3 is TGCAGCGTTGGATCCCGTAATGAGCAGTTCTTC.